This T cell receptor beta chain stems from a study of T cells in Graves' hyperthyroidism and ophthalmopathy. This clonotype was recorded many times. What it recognizes is unknown. Overall study results and limits: Also found in blood were most expanded thyroid clonotypes above 0.001.

The CDR3 covers 13 residues. Germline CDR1 reads WNHNN; CDR2 reads SYGVQD (reference sequence). Trimming pared 8 bases from V and 1 base from J, leaving 11 bases between. Patients between 18 and 65 years old had hyperthyroidism, newly diagnosed and lasting under 2 months. Using around 10 ml of fresh peripheral blood, PBMCs were prepared. Amplification of TCR beta CDR3 regions used RNA as the template. HTBI primers were the set used in a first-round RT-PCR of the TCR CDR3. TCRdb called the multiplex PCR reads again in MiXCR, with one record for every CDR3 protein. Of approximately 260,000 distinct CDR3 sequences listed, over 12% are singletons.

This clonotype was obtained from a woman aged 50 to 60 with Graves' hyperthyroidism that later progressed to Graves' ophthalmopathy. The specimen sequenced was blood. This chain uses TRBV10-1 with TRBJ1-1; D is perhaps TRBD1 (5 bases). The CDR3 protein is CASRSTANTEAFF. CDR3 nucleotides: TGCGCCAGCCGATCGACAGCGAACACTGAAGCTTTCTTT.